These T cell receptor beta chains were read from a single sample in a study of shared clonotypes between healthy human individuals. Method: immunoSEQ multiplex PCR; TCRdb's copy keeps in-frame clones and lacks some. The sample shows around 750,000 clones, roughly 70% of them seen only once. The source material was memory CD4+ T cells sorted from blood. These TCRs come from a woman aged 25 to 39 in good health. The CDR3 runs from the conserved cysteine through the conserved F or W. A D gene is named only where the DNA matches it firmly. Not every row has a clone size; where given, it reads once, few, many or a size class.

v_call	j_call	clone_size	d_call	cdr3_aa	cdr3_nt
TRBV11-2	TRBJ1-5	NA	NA	CASSLDRGRNQPQHF	TGTGCCAGCAGCTTAGACAGGGGACGAAATCAGCCCCAGCATTTT
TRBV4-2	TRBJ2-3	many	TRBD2	CASSQDTAGRFRTDTQYF	TGTGCCAGCAGCCAAGATACAGCGGGAAGGTTCAGGACAGATACGCAGTATTTT
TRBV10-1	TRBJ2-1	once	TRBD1	CASSAGQGINEQFF	TGCGCCAGCAGTGCCGGACAGGGTATAAATGAGCAGTTCTTC
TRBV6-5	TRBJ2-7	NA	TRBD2	CASSRTSGSADEQYF	TGTGCCAGCAGTAGGACTAGCGGGAGCGCAGACGAGCAGTACTTC
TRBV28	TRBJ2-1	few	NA	CASSSPPAGHNEQFF	TGTGCCAGCAGTTCCCCCCCAGCGGGCCACAATGAGCAGTTCTTC
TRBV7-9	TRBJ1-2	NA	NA	CASSSESYGYTF	TGTGCCAGCAGCTCGGAGAGTTATGGCTACACCTTC
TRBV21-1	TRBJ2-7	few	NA	CASSPLGTYEQYF	TGTGCCAGCAGCCCCCTGGGGACCTACGAGCAGTACTTC
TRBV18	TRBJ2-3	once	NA	CASSPGFGIGGPDTQYF	TGTGCCAGCTCACCGGGTTTTGGGATCGGAGGTCCAGATACGCAGTATTTT
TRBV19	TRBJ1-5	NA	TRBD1	CASSIFQGTGFLRQPQHF	TGTGCCAGTAGTATATTTCAAGGGACAGGGTTTTTGCGGCAGCCCCAGCATTTT
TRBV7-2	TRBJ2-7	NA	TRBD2	CASSLSGRPNLEQYF	TGTGCCAGCAGCTTAAGCGGGAGACCAAACTTAGAGCAGTACTTC
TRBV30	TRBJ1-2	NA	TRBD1	CAWIRRGLGGYTF	TGTGCCTGGATTCGCAGGGGGCTGGGTGGCTACACCTTC
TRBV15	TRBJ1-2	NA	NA	CATSRGYGYTF	TGTGCCACCAGCAGGGGCTATGGCTACACCTTC
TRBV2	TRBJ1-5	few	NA	CASRGTVNQPQHF	TGTGCCAGCCGCGGGACGGTTAATCAGCCCCAGCATTTT
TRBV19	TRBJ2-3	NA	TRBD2	CASSTRLAGGPDTQYF	TGTGCCAGTAGTACCCGACTAGCGGGAGGGCCGGATACGCAGTATTTT
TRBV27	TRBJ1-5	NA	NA	CASSLEGYSNQPQHF	TGTGCCAGCAGTTTAGAAGGTTACAGCAATCAGCCCCAGCATTTT
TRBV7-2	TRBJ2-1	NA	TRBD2	CASSLWGLAGGEQFF	TGTGCCAGCAGCTTATGGGGACTAGCGGGAGGTGAGCAGTTCTTC
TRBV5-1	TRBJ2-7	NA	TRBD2	CASSAASGAYEQYF	TGCGCCAGCAGCGCCGCTAGCGGAGCCTACGAGCAGTACTTC
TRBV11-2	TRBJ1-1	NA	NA	CASSLDGIGSNTEAFF	TGTGCCAGCAGCTTAGATGGGATAGGATCGAACACTGAAGCTTTCTTT
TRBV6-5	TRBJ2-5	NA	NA	CASSFDSQETQYF	TGTGCCAGCAGTTTCGACTCCCAAGAGACCCAGTACTTC